A selection of T cell receptor beta chains follows, all from one sample in a study of CD8 T cells in Susac syndrome. TCRdb ran MiXCR on the immunoSEQ multiplex PCR reads and lists one entry per CDR3 protein. Of a few hundred thousand distinct CDR3 sequences in the sample, about 96% were seen once. Sequenced: CD4+ T cells from PBMCs. The receptors originated from a human donor with multiple sclerosis. Each CDR3 is given with its conserved first and last residue. Each record gives: CDR3 protein, CDR3 DNA, clone size, V gene, J gene, D gene. D genes are given only for firm matches. Part of the rows lack a size; the others show once, few, many or a class for expanded clones.

cdr3_aa: CASRPGAGVGSYNEQFF
cdr3_nt: TGTGCCAGCAGACCTGGGGCGGGAGTAGGGTCCTACAATGAGCAGTTCTTC
clone_size: .
v_call: TRBV13
j_call: TRBJ2-1
d_call: TRBD2

cdr3_aa: CSAARLAGDPYEQYF
cdr3_nt: TGCAGTGCTGCAAGACTAGCGGGGGATCCCTACGAGCAGTACTTC
clone_size: .
v_call: TRBV20-1
j_call: TRBJ2-7
d_call: TRBD2

cdr3_aa: CSVTSFSFSDTQYF
cdr3_nt: TGCAGCGTAACTAGTTTCAGTTTCTCGGATACGCAGTATTTT
clone_size: .
v_call: TRBV29-1
j_call: TRBJ2-3
d_call: .

cdr3_aa: CASSQQGRETQYF
cdr3_nt: TGTGCCAGCAGCCAGCAGGGTCGGGAGACCCAGTACTTC
clone_size: .
v_call: TRBV3-1
j_call: TRBJ2-5
d_call: .

cdr3_aa: CASGLDQPQHF
cdr3_nt: TGTGCTAGTGGTTTGGATCAGCCCCAGCATTTT
clone_size: .
v_call: TRBV12-5
j_call: TRBJ1-5
d_call: .

cdr3_aa: CASSLAGQYYGYTF
cdr3_nt: TGCGCCAGCAGCTTGGCGGGACAGTACTATGGCTACACCTTC
clone_size: .
v_call: TRBV5-1
j_call: TRBJ1-2
d_call: TRBD1

cdr3_aa: CASGPRSLTYNEQFF
cdr3_nt: TGTGCCAGCGGGCCCCGCAGTCTTACCTACAATGAGCAGTTCTTC
clone_size: .
v_call: TRBV9
j_call: TRBJ2-1
d_call: .

cdr3_aa: CASSPLRDDEQFF
cdr3_nt: TGTGCCAGCTCACCACTACGAGACGATGAGCAGTTCTTC
clone_size: .
v_call: TRBV18
j_call: TRBJ2-1
d_call: .

cdr3_aa: CASSFGLADREQFF
cdr3_nt: TGTGCCAGCAGCTTCGGGCTAGCGGACCGGGAGCAGTTCTTC
clone_size: .
v_call: TRBV7-8
j_call: TRBJ2-1
d_call: TRBD2

cdr3_aa: CASSRLEGASYEQYF
cdr3_nt: TGTGCCAGCAGTCGCTTGGAGGGGGCGTCCTACGAGCAGTACTTC
clone_size: .
v_call: TRBV27
j_call: TRBJ2-7
d_call: .

cdr3_aa: CASSITGTGGTDTQYF
cdr3_nt: TGTGCCAGTAGTATAACCGGGACAGGGGGCACAGATACGCAGTATTTT
clone_size: .
v_call: TRBV19
j_call: TRBJ2-3
d_call: TRBD1

cdr3_aa: CSVVPGRTDTQYF
cdr3_nt: TGCAGCGTTGTTCCGGGAAGGACAGATACGCAGTATTTT
clone_size: .
v_call: TRBV29-1
j_call: TRBJ2-3
d_call: .

cdr3_aa: CSAEFAGNTIYF
cdr3_nt: TGCAGTGCTGAGTTCGCAGGGAACACCATATATTTT
clone_size: once
v_call: TRBV20-1
j_call: TRBJ1-3
d_call: .

cdr3_aa: CASSRTGEDQPQHF
cdr3_nt: TGCGCCAGCAGCCGAACAGGGGAGGATCAGCCCCAGCATTTT
clone_size: .
v_call: TRBV4-1
j_call: TRBJ1-5
d_call: TRBD1

cdr3_aa: CASSLEDTAYNEQFF
cdr3_nt: TGTGCCAGCAGTTTAGAGGACACAGCCTACAATGAGCAGTTCTTC
clone_size: .
v_call: TRBV27
j_call: TRBJ2-1
d_call: .

cdr3_aa: CASSLDGGSTDTQYF
cdr3_nt: TGTGCCAGCAGTCTCGACGGGGGGAGCACAGATACGCAGTATTTT
clone_size: few
v_call: TRBV11-2
j_call: TRBJ2-3
d_call: TRBD2

cdr3_aa: CSVEVGRGRGLETQYF
cdr3_nt: TGCAGCGTTGAAGTTGGAAGAGGGAGGGGGCTAGAGACCCAGTACTTC
clone_size: .
v_call: TRBV29-1
j_call: TRBJ2-5
d_call: .

cdr3_aa: CASSKAGAREPYHSYEQYF
cdr3_nt: TGTGCCAGCAGCAAAGCCGGGGCGAGGGAGCCCTACCACTCCTACGAGCAGTACTTC
clone_size: .
v_call: TRBV21-1
j_call: TRBJ2-7
d_call: .

cdr3_aa: CSASDTTGAYEQYF
cdr3_nt: TGCAGTGCTAGCGACACAACTGGGGCCTACGAGCAGTACTTC
clone_size: .
v_call: TRBV20-1
j_call: TRBJ2-7
d_call: .

cdr3_aa: CASSLSPVLGANVLTF
cdr3_nt: TGCGCCAGCAGCTTGTCGCCAGTCCTTGGGGCCAACGTCCTGACTTTC
clone_size: .
v_call: TRBV5-1
j_call: TRBJ2-6
d_call: .

cdr3_aa: CASSTGSEQFF
cdr3_nt: TGTGCTAGCAGCACCGGCTCTGAGCAGTTCTTC
clone_size: .
v_call: TRBV7-7
j_call: TRBJ2-1
d_call: .

cdr3_aa: CSARTGTSGYEQYF
cdr3_nt: TGCAGTGCTAGAACCGGGACTAGCGGGTACGAGCAGTACTTC
clone_size: .
v_call: TRBV20-1
j_call: TRBJ2-7
d_call: TRBD2

cdr3_aa: CASSPLAGDTEAFF
cdr3_nt: TGTGCCAGCTCACCCTTGGCAGGGGACACTGAAGCTTTCTTT
clone_size: .
v_call: TRBV18
j_call: TRBJ1-1
d_call: .

cdr3_aa: CASSATMLFF
cdr3_nt: TGTGCCAGCAGCGCCACGATGCTGTTTTTT
clone_size: .
v_call: TRBV7-9
j_call: TRBJ1-4
d_call: .

cdr3_aa: CASSERLTYQETQYF
cdr3_nt: TGTGCCAGCAGTGAACGCTTGACGTACCAAGAGACCCAGTACTTC
clone_size: .
v_call: TRBV2
j_call: TRBJ2-5
d_call: .

cdr3_aa: CASSTIPQGAIYF
cdr3_nt: TGTGCCAGCAGTACTATCCCCCAGGGTGCCATATATTTT
clone_size: .
v_call: TRBV12-3/TRBV12-4
j_call: TRBJ1-3
d_call: .

cdr3_aa: CASSEIRASGQETQYF
cdr3_nt: TGTGCCAGCAGTGAGATTCGGGCTAGCGGCCAAGAGACCCAGTACTTC
clone_size: .
v_call: TRBV6-1
j_call: TRBJ2-5
d_call: TRBD2

cdr3_aa: CSADRPAGGAKNIQYF
cdr3_nt: TGCAGTGCTGACAGACCAGCGGGAGGAGCCAAAAACATTCAGTACTTC
clone_size: once
v_call: TRBV20-1
j_call: TRBJ2-4
d_call: TRBD2

cdr3_aa: CSATHGQSSGNTIYF
cdr3_nt: TGCAGTGCTACCCACGGACAGAGCTCTGGAAACACCATATATTTT
clone_size: .
v_call: TRBV20-1
j_call: TRBJ1-3
d_call: .

cdr3_aa: CASSPTVAGDAYEQYF
cdr3_nt: TGCGCCAGCAGCCCCACCGTGGCGGGGGACGCCTACGAGCAGTACTTC
clone_size: .
v_call: TRBV4-1
j_call: TRBJ2-7
d_call: TRBD2

cdr3_aa: CASSFGLETQYF
cdr3_nt: TGTGCCAGCAGCTTTGGGTTGGAGACCCAGTACTTC
clone_size: .
v_call: TRBV28
j_call: TRBJ2-5
d_call: .

cdr3_aa: CASSASTGSWTDTQYF
cdr3_nt: TGTGCCAGCAGCGCCTCCACCGGGAGTTGGACAGATACGCAGTATTTT
clone_size: once
v_call: TRBV13
j_call: TRBJ2-3
d_call: .

cdr3_aa: CAISESSQSYEQYF
cdr3_nt: TGTGCCATCAGTGAGTCGTCGCAGAGCTACGAGCAGTACTTC
clone_size: .
v_call: TRBV10-3
j_call: TRBJ2-7
d_call: .

cdr3_aa: CASSRTTNQPQHF
cdr3_nt: TGTGCCAGCAGTCGGACGACAAACCAGCCCCAGCATTTT
clone_size: .
v_call: TRBV12-3/TRBV12-4
j_call: TRBJ1-5
d_call: .

cdr3_aa: CASSSEPGNEQFF
cdr3_nt: TGCGCCAGCAGCAGCGAACCCGGCAATGAGCAGTTCTTC
clone_size: few
v_call: TRBV23-1
j_call: TRBJ2-1
d_call: .

cdr3_aa: CASSLSGRFYEQYF
cdr3_nt: TGTGCCAGCAGCCTTAGCGGGAGATTCTACGAGCAGTACTTC
clone_size: .
v_call: TRBV11-2
j_call: TRBJ2-7
d_call: TRBD2

cdr3_aa: CASSPRRDTAGELFF
cdr3_nt: TGCGCCAGCAGCCCGAGACGCGATACCGCCGGGGAGCTGTTTTTT
clone_size: .
v_call: TRBV5-1
j_call: TRBJ2-2
d_call: .

cdr3_aa: CSAQGLAGNNEQFF
cdr3_nt: TGCAGTGCGCAGGGACTAGCGGGAAACAATGAGCAGTTCTTC
clone_size: .
v_call: TRBV20-1
j_call: TRBJ2-1
d_call: TRBD2

cdr3_aa: CASSLDRGANVLTF
cdr3_nt: TGTGCCAGCAGCTTGGATCGAGGGGCCAACGTCCTGACTTTC
clone_size: once
v_call: TRBV5-4
j_call: TRBJ2-6
d_call: .

cdr3_aa: CASSYKGVKPPQHF
cdr3_nt: TGTGCCAGCAGTTACAAGGGGGTGAAGCCGCCCCAGCATTTT
clone_size: .
v_call: TRBV6-2/TRBV6-3
j_call: TRBJ1-5
d_call: .

cdr3_aa: CASSWGGASQETQYF
cdr3_nt: TGTGCCAGCAGTTGGGGGGGGGCCTCCCAAGAGACCCAGTACTTC
clone_size: .
v_call: TRBV12-3/TRBV12-4
j_call: TRBJ2-5
d_call: .

cdr3_aa: CSVTSSDYGYTF
cdr3_nt: TGCAGCGTCACTAGCTCGGACTACGGCTACACCTTC
clone_size: .
v_call: TRBV29-1
j_call: TRBJ1-2
d_call: .

cdr3_aa: CSVEKVAGDGANVLTF
cdr3_nt: TGCAGCGTTGAAAAGGTAGCGGGGGATGGGGCCAACGTCCTGACTTTC
clone_size: .
v_call: TRBV29-1
j_call: TRBJ2-6
d_call: TRBD2

cdr3_aa: CASSQTDRVYNEQFF
cdr3_nt: TGTGCCAGCAGCCAGACCGACAGGGTATACAATGAGCAGTTCTTC
clone_size: .
v_call: TRBV3-1
j_call: TRBJ2-1
d_call: TRBD1

cdr3_aa: CASQSGGGLHEQYF
cdr3_nt: TGTGCCAGCCAATCAGGGGGGGGCCTCCACGAGCAGTACTTC
clone_size: .
v_call: TRBV3-1
j_call: TRBJ2-7
d_call: .

cdr3_aa: CSARGASSLEQYF
cdr3_nt: TGCAGTGCTAGAGGGGCCAGTTCCCTCGAGCAGTACTTC
clone_size: .
v_call: TRBV20-1
j_call: TRBJ2-7
d_call: .

cdr3_aa: CASSQTGSGNTIYF
cdr3_nt: TGTGCCAGCAGCCAGACAGGCTCTGGAAACACCATATATTTT
clone_size: .
v_call: TRBV12-3/TRBV12-4
j_call: TRBJ1-3
d_call: .

cdr3_aa: CASSQDLVGGYNEQFF
cdr3_nt: TGCGCCAGCAGCCAAGATCTCGTCGGGGGCTACAATGAGCAGTTCTTC
clone_size: .
v_call: TRBV4-1
j_call: TRBJ2-1
d_call: .

cdr3_aa: CASSLTRTSYNEQFF
cdr3_nt: TGTGCCAGCAGTTTGACACGAACCTCCTACAATGAGCAGTTCTTC
clone_size: .
v_call: TRBV6-5
j_call: TRBJ2-1
d_call: .

cdr3_aa: CSVGENGGKQYF
cdr3_nt: TGCAGCGTGGGGGAAAACGGTGGTAAGCAGTACTTC
clone_size: .
v_call: TRBV29-1
j_call: TRBJ2-7
d_call: .